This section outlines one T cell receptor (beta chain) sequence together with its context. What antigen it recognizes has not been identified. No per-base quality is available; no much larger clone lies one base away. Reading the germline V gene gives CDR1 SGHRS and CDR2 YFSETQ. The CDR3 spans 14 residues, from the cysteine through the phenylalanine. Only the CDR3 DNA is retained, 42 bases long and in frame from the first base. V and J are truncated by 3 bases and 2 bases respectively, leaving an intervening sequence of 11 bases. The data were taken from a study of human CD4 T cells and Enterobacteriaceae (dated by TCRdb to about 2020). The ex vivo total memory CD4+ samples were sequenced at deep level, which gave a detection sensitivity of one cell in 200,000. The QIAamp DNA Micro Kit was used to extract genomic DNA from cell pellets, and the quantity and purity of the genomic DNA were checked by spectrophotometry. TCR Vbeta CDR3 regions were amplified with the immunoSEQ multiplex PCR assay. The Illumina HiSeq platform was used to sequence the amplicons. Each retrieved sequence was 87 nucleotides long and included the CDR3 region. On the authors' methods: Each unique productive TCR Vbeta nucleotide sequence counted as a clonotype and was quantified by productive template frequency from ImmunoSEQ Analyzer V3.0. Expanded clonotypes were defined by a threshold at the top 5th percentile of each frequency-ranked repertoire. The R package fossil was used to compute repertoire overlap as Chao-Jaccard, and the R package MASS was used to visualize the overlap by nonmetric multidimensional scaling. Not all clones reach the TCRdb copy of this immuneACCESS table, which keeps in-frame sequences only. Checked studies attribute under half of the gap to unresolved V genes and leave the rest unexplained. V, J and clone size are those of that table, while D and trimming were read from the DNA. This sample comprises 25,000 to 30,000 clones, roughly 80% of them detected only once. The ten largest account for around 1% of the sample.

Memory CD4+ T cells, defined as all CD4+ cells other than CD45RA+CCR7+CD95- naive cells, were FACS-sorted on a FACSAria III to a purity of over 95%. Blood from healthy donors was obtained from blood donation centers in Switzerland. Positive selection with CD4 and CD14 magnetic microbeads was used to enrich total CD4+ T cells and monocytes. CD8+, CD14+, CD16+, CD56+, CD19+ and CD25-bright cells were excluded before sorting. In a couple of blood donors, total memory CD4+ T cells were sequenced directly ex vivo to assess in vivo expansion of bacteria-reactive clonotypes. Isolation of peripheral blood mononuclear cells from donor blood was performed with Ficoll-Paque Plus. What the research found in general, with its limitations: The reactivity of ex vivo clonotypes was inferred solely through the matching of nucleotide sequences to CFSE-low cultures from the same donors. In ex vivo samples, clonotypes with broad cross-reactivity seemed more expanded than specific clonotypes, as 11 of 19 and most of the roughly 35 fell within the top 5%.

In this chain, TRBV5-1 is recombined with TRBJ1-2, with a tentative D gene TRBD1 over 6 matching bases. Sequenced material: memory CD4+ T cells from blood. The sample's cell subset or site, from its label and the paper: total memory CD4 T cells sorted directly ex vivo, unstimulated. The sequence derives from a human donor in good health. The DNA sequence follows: TGCGCCAGCAGCTCAGAACAGGGAAACTATGGCTACACCTTC. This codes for CASSSEQGNYGYTF.